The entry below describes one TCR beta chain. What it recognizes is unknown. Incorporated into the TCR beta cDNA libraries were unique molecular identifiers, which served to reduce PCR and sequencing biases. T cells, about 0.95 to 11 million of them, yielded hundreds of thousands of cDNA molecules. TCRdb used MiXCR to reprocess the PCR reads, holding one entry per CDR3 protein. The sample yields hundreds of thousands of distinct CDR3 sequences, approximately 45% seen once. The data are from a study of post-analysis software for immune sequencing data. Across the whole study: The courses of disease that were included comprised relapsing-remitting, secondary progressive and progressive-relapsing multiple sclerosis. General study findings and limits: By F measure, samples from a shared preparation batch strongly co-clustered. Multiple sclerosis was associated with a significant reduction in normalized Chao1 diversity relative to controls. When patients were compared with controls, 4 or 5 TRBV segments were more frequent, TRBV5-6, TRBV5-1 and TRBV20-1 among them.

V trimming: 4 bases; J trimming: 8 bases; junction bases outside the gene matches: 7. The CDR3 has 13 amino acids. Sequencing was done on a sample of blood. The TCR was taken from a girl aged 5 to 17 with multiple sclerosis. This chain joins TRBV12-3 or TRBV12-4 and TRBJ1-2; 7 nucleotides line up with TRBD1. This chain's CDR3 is CASSSTGQRGYTF. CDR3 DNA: TGTGCCAGCAGTTCAACGGGACAGCGAGGCTACACCTTC.